This TCR beta chain was profiled in a study of blood T cell repertoires in COVID-19. Study background: Samples taken during acute and convalescent COVID-19 were collected in the United States, Italy and Spain. PBMCs, B-cell-depleted T cells, or T cells provided the cDNA or gDNA that made up the material.

Original data processing: Counts of nucleated cells, estimated from reference gene primer amplification, were obtained. Clones were read by immunoSEQ multiplex PCR, and TCRdb kept only the in-frame ones, dropping some. V and J calls and clone size are those listed in that table; D and trimming were worked out from the DNA. The data show fewer than 300,000 clones, with 85% seen just once and 5.1% held by the top ten. This CDR3 spans 13 amino acids. Between the trimmed V and J ends, which lost 2 bases and 7 bases, there was a span of 13 bases. Germline lookup yields CDR1 SGHNT and CDR2 YYREEE (reference sequence). This clone was seen a handful of times.

This TCR came from a man aged 45-65 years with active or convalescent COVID-19. The genes are TRBV5-4 and TRBJ2-7, with a tentative D call TRBD2 (5 bases). Input material: peripheral blood. CDR3 sequence: CASSFIVSGEQYF. CDR3 DNA: TGTGCCAGCAGCTTCATAGTGTCGGGGGAGCAGTACTTC.